Listed below are T cell receptor beta chains from one sample, sequenced in a study of shared clonotypes between healthy human individuals. Only in-frame clones appear in the TCRdb table, and some are missing; sequencing was by immunoSEQ multiplex PCR. The repertoire holds over a million clones, with about 98.5% as singletons. Sequenced material: naive CD4+ T cells sorted from blood. The receptors derive from a man aged 25-40 years in good health. Each CDR3 is given with its conserved first and last residue. Each record gives: clone size, V gene, J gene, D gene, CDR3 DNA, CDR3 protein. The D gene is left open where the match is weak. The size field is filled for only some rows; it gives once, few, many or a size class.

.,TRBV29-1,TRBJ2-2,TRBD1,TGCAGCGCTACGACAGGGGGCCGGGCCGGGGAGCTGTTTTTT,CSATTGGRAGELFF
.,TRBV7-8,TRBJ2-3,TRBD1,TGTGCCAGCAGCTTAGGGACAGGGCTTACAGATACGCAGTATTTT,CASSLGTGLTDTQYF
.,TRBV6-6,TRBJ1-1,.,TGTGCCAGCAGTTTAACCCAGGGGAACACTGAAGCTTTCTTT,CASSLTQGNTEAFF
.,TRBV18,TRBJ2-7,.,TGTGCCAGCTCACCAGTTTCAGGGTTGCATTCCTACGAGCAGTACTTC,CASSPVSGLHSYEQYF
.,TRBV5-4,TRBJ2-7,TRBD1,TGTGCCAGCAGCTTGGGGGACAGGGGCACCTACGAGCAGTACTTC,CASSLGDRGTYEQYF
few,TRBV14,TRBJ2-1,.,TGTGCCAGCAGCCTCTTGGGTAGAGATGAGCAGTTCTTC,CASSLLGRDEQFF
.,TRBV28,TRBJ1-2,.,TGTGCCAGCAGTTCTAATGGCTACACCTTC,CASSSNGYTF
.,TRBV5-6,TRBJ2-7,.,TGTGCCAGCAGCTTGGACATAGTCTCCTACGAGCAGTACTTC,CASSLDIVSYEQYF
.,TRBV5-5,TRBJ2-6,.,TGTGCCAGCAGCGCCGGACGGCTCGAGGCCAACGTCCTGACTTTC,CASSAGRLEANVLTF
.,TRBV2,TRBJ2-7,.,TGTGCCAGCAGTTCCGGACAGACGGGCGAGCAGTACTTC,CASSSGQTGEQYF
.,TRBV28,TRBJ2-7,.,TGTGCCAGCAGTGGAGGCAGGTTCTACGAGCAGTACTTC,CASSGGRFYEQYF
.,TRBV5-1,TRBJ2-3,.,TGCGCCAGCAGCTTGGAAGTACGGGGGCGCGTGACAGATACGCAGTATTTT,CASSLEVRGRVTDTQYF
once,TRBV6-1,TRBJ1-2,TRBD1,TGTGCCAGCACCGAGGACAGGGTCTTC,CASTEDRVF
.,TRBV7-6,TRBJ1-4,TRBD1,TGTGCCAGCAGCCGCCGTATCGGACAGGGGGTCGCAACTAATGAAAAACTGTTTTTT,CASSRRIGQGVATNEKLFF
.,TRBV9,TRBJ2-7,.,TGTGCCAGCACCCGTACGGCGGGCTCCCACGAGCAGTACTTC,CASTRTAGSHEQYF
once,TRBV27,TRBJ2-7,.,TGTGCCAGCAGTGCCCCAGGTTATCCGTACGAGCAGTACTTC,CASSAPGYPYEQYF
.,TRBV5-1,TRBJ2-3,.,TGCGCCAGCAGCTCCGGGGCTAGCACAGATACGCAGTATTTT,CASSSGASTDTQYF
.,TRBV18,TRBJ2-3,.,TGTGCCAGCTCACCCGCGCAAGATACGCAGTATTTT,CASSPAQDTQYF
.,TRBV28,TRBJ1-5,TRBD1,TGTGCCAGCAGATCCCCCGGGACAGGGGGGCAGCCCCAGCATTTT,CASRSPGTGGQPQHF
.,TRBV5-4,TRBJ2-7,TRBD2,TGTGCCAGCAGGACTGGACTAGCGGGAGCGGACGAGCAGTACTTC,CASRTGLAGADEQYF
.,TRBV28,TRBJ1-2,TRBD1,TGTGCCAGCAGATCACCGGGACAGGGGAAGGATTTGTATGGCTACACCTTC,CASRSPGQGKDLYGYTF
.,TRBV7-9,TRBJ1-2,.,TGTGCCGCGGGGGGCAGCCCGTATGGCTACACCTTC,CAAGGSPYGYTF
.,TRBV28,TRBJ1-3,.,TGTGCCAGCAGTTTATTCAGGGAGACCTCTGGAAACACCATATATTTT,CASSLFRETSGNTIYF
once,TRBV18,TRBJ2-3,.,TGTGCCAGCTCACCACCAGGAGATACGCAGTATTTT,CASSPPGDTQYF
.,TRBV5-6,TRBJ2-2,.,TGTGCCAGCAGCTTGACAACGAACACCGGGGAGCTGTTTTTT,CASSLTTNTGELFF